These 5 T cell receptor beta chains were sequenced from one sample in a study of cytomegalovirus exposure and HLA in healthy donors. Researchers ran the PCR with 60 Vbeta and 13 Jbeta primers. Repertoires were generated with immunoSEQ multiplex PCR, while TCRdb's copy carries only in-frame clones and drops some. This table holds 79,000 or so clones, roughly two thirds found once. The sequencing input was PBMCs. The source of these receptors is a woman aged 40 to 49 in good health and CMV-seropositive.

The chain couples TRBV6-6 to TRBJ1-4; TRBD1 matches 9 bases. Germline V gene data show CDR1 as MNHNY and CDR2 as SVGAGI (reference sequence). This CDR3 is 14 amino acids long. Trimming at V came to 6 bases and at J to 3 bases, leaving 2 bases not matched to a gene. The CDR3 bases are TGTGCCAGCAGAGACAGGGGGGCTAATGAAAAACTGTTTTTT. This encodes CASRDRGANEKLFF.

This chain connects TRBV7-9 to TRBJ1-2; TRBD1 might be the D (6 bases). CDR1 is SEHNR, CDR2 FQNEAQ, per germline (reference sequence). Deletions cut 7 bases from V and 5 bases from J, with 14 bases between. This CDR3 has 13 residues. The CDR3 region is CASTGQTPYGYTF. Here the CDR3 DNA reads TGTGCCAGCACAGGACAGACGCCTTATGGCTACACCTTC.

This sequence joins TRBV6-6 and TRBJ1-6, with no clear D. Trimming removed 3 bases from V and 10 bases from J, with 16 bases in between. The CDR3 extends over 15 amino acids. Germline V lookup: CDR1 MNHNY, CDR2 SVGAGI (reference sequence). CDR3: CASSYGGSMGSPLHF. The DNA of the CDR3 is TGTGCCAGCAGTTATGGAGGATCCATGGGATCACCCCTCCACTTT.

The chain employs TRBV7-2 and TRBJ2-1, with a possible D match to TRBD2 (5 bases). This CDR3 has 16 residues. Looked up from germline, CDR1 is SGHTA and CDR2 is FQGNSA. The V end lost 1 base, the J end lost 9 bases, and 19 bases lay between the germline ends. The CDR3 loop is CASSLGARRSGIEQFF. In DNA form, the CDR3 reads TGTGCCAGCAGCTTAGGTGCGCGGAGATCGGGGATTGAGCAGTTCTTC. The variable domain in full, with the rest retrieved from reference TRBV7-2 and TRBJ2-1, is GAGVSQSPSNKVTEKGKDVELRCDPISGHTALYWYRQSLGQGLEFLIYFQGNSAPDKSGLPSDRFSAERTGGSVSTLTIQRTQQEDSAVYLCASSLGARRSGIEQFFGPGTRLTVL.

The chain uses TRBV11-2 and TRBJ2-7; possibly TRBD1 for D (5 bases). Trimming pared 3 bases from V and 3 bases from J, leaving 9 bases between. The CDR3 spans 13 residues. The germline V gene encodes CDR1 SGHAT and CDR2 FQNNGV. CDR3 sequence (DNA): TGTGCCAGCAGCTTGGGCAGGGACTACGAGCAGTACTTC. Protein: CASSLGRDYEQYF.